This TCR beta chain is drawn from a study of CD8 T cells in Susac syndrome. The germline V gene has CDR1 KGHSH and CDR2 LQKENI. V lost 2 bases and J 5 bases, leaving 22 bases between the germline ends. This CDR3 contains 17 residues. The authors carried out high-throughput sequencing of TCR beta. They applied it to CD8+ and CD4+ T cells obtained from blood. TEMRA cells were enriched by FACS, while CD8+ and CD4+ T cells were obtained through a negative isolation that was performed magnetically. Reverse transcription of about 0.45 to 1 ug RNA was carried out with random hexamers. TCRdb re-derived calls from the immunoSEQ multiplex PCR reads in MiXCR, one entry per CDR3 protein. The table lists more than 120,000 distinct CDR3 sequences, approximately 95% of them singletons.

The V and J genes are TRBV18 and TRBJ2-7, with D possibly matching TRBD1 (5 bases). This sequence was found in a human donor in good health. Sequenced input: CD4+ T cells from PBMCs. Written as DNA, the CDR3 is TGTGCCAGCTCACCAAATGCAGCAGGGTCAGGTCAGGACGAGCAGTACTTC. Its translation: CASSPNAAGSGQDEQYF.